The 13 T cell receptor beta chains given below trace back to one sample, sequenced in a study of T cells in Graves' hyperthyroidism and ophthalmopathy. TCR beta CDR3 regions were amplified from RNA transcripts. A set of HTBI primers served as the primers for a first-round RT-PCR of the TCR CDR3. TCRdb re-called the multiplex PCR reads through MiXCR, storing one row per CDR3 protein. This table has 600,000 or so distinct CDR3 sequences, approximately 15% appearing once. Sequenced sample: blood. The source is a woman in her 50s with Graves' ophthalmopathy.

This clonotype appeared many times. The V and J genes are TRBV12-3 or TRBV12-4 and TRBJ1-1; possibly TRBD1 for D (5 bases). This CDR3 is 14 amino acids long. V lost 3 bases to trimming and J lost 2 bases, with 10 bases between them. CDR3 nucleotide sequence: TGTGCCAGCAGTTTTGGGGCAGCCAACACTGAAGCTTTCTTT. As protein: CASSFGAANTEAFF.

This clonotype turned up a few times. DNA for the CDR3: TGTGCCAGCAGTGGGGGACCTGGATCGGCGCAGTATTTT. This gives the protein CASSGGPGSAQYF. The chain has TRBV2 and TRBJ2-3, with D perhaps given as TRBD1 or TRBD2 (5 bases each). From germline, CDR1 is SNHLY and CDR2 FYNNEI. CDR3 length: 13 residues. V lost 4 bases and J lost 10, with 15 bases in between.

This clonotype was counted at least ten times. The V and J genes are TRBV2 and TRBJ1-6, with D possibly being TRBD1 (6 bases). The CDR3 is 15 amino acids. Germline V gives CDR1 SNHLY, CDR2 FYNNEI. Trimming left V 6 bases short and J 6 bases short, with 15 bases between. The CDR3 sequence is CASRGGGQINSPLHF. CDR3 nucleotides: TGTGCCAGCAGAGGGGGAGGACAGATTAATTCACCCCTCCACTTT. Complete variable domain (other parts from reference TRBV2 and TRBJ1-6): EPEVTQTPSHQVTQMGQEVILRCVPISNHLYFYWYRQILGQKVEFLVSFYNNEISEKSEIFDDQFSVERPDGSNFTLKIRSTKLEDSAMYFCASRGGGQINSPLHFGNGTRLTVT.

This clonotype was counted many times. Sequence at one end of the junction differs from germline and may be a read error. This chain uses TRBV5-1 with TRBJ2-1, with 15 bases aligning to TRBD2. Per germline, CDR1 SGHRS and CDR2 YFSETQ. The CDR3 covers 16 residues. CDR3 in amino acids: CASSLGLAGGYNEQFF. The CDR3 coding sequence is TGTGCCAGCAGTTTAGGACTAGCGGGAGGGTACAATGAGCAGTTCTTC.

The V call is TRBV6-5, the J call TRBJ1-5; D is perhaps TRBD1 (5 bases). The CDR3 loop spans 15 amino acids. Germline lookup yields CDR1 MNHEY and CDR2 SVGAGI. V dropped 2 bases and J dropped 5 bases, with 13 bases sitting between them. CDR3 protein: CASSYVKGFDQPQHF. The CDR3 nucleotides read TGTGCCAGCAGTTACGTGAAGGGGTTTGATCAGCCCCAGCATTTT.

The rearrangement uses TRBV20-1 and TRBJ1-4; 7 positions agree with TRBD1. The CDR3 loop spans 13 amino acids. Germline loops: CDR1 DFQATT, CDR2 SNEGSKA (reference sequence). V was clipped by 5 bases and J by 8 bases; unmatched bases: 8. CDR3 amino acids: CSAPDRPREKLFF. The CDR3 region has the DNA TGCAGTGCTCCGGACAGGCCGAGAGAAAAACTGTTTTTT.

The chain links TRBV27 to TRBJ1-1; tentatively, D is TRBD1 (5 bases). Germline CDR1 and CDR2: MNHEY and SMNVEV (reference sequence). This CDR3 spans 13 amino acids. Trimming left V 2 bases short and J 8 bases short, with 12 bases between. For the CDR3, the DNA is TGTGCCAGCAGTTTAGGGGGACGGAGGGAAGCTTTCTTT. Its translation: CASSLGGRREAFF.

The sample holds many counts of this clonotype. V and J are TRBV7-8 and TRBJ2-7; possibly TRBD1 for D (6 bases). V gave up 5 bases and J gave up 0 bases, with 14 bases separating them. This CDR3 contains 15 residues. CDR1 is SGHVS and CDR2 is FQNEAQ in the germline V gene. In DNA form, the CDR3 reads TGTGCCAGCAGCGGCCAGACAGGTCCCTCCTACGAGCAGTACTTC. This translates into CASSGQTGPSYEQYF. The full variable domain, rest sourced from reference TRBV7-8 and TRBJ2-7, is GAGVSQSPRYKVAKRGQDVALRCDPISGHVSLFWYQQALGQGPEFLTYFQNEAQLDKSGLPSDRFFAERPEGSVSTLKIQRTQQEDSAVYLCASSGQTGPSYEQYFGPGTRLTVT.

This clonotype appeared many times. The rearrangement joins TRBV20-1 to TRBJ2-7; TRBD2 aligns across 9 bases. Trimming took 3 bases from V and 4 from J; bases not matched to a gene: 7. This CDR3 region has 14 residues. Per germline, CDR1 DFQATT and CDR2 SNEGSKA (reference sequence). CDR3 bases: TGCAGTGCTAGCGAGCCGAGCGGGAGGTACGAGCAGTACTTC. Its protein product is CSASEPSGRYEQYF.

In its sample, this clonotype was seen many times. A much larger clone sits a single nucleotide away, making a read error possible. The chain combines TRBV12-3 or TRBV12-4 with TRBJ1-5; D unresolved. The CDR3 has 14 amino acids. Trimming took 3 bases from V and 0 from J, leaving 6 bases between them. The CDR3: CASSFWGSNQPQHF. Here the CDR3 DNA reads TGTGCCAGCAGTTTTTGGGGTAGCAATCAGCCCCAGCATTTT.

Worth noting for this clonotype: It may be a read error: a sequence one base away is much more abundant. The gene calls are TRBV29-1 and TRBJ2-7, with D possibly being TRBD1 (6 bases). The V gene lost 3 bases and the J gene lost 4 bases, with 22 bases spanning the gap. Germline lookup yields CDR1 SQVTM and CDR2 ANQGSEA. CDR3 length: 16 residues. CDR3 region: CSVDGKGARGRYEQYF. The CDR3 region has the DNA TGCAGCGTTGATGGAAAAGGCGCCAGGGGACGGTACGAGCAGTACTTC.

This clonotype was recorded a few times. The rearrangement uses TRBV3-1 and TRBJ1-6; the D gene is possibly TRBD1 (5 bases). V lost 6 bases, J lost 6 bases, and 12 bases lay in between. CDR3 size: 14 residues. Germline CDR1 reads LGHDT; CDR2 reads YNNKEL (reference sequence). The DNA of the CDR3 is TGTGCCAGCAGTTACGGGGGGGTTAATTCACCCCTCCACTTT. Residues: CASSYGGVNSPLHF.

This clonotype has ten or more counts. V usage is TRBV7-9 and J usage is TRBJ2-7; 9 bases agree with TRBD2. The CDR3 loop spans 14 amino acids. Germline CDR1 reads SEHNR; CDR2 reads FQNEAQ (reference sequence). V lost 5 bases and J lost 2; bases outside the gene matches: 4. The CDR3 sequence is CASSPGLATYEQYF. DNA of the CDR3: TGTGCCAGCAGCCCGGGACTAGCAACCTACGAGCAGTACTTC.